This passage covers 31 T cell receptor beta chains from one sample sequenced in a study of shared clonotypes between healthy human individuals (dated by TCRdb to the early 2020s). Libraries were made using the immunoSEQ multiplex PCR assay. The table was pulled from immuneACCESS by TCRdb, which kept in-frame rearrangements only. Such tables lose some clones; where checked, under half of the loss comes from unresolved V genes, and the rest has no known cause. The sample table shows a few hundred thousand clones, and approximately 97% are seen once. The top ten constitute approximately 0.057% of the sample. The sample consisted of naive CD4+ T cells sorted from blood. The cell subset or site label of this sample denotes: CD45RA+ positively selected. Receptor source: a woman between 25 and 40 years old in good health.

V is TRBV2 and J is TRBJ2-7; the match to TRBD2 covers 8 bases. The germline gives CDR1 SNHLY, CDR2 FYNNEI. The junction had 7 bases not matched to a gene; V was cut back by 9 bases and J by 0 bases. This CDR3 has 14 amino acids. In DNA form, the CDR3 reads TGTGCCAGACCGGGGCGGGAGGACTCCTACGAGCAGTACTTC. It translates to CARPGREDSYEQYF.

The chain combines TRBV30 with TRBJ2-1; possible D gene TRBD1, 6 bases. The CDR3 sequence is 14 residues long. The ends were cut back, 1 base at V and 3 bases at J, with 10 bases in the middle. CDR1 is GTSNPN, CDR2 SVGIG, per germline (reference sequence). The CDR3 nucleotides read TGTGCCTGGAGTGGGTGGGGGCTCTACAATGAGCAGTTCTTC. It is translated as CAWSGWGLYNEQFF.

This chain links TRBV5-1 with TRBJ2-2; 9 nucleotides line up with TRBD2. V lost 0 bases and J lost 6; bases outside the gene matches: 9. Germline lookup yields CDR1 SGHRS and CDR2 YFSETQ. The CDR3 has 17 residues. The CDR3 spells CASSLALAGVRAGELFF. CDR3 DNA: TGCGCCAGCAGCTTGGCCTTAGCGGGAGTAAGGGCCGGGGAGCTGTTTTTT.

The chain couples TRBV5-1 to TRBJ2-7; maybe TRBD2 (6 bases). This CDR3 is 16 amino acids long. With 6 bases removed from V and 7 bases from J, the gap between germline ends came to 26 bases. The V gene's germline CDR1 is SGHRS and CDR2 YFSETQ. CDR3 loop: CASKRGGTSGRGEQYF. The CDR3 coding sequence is TGCGCCAGCAAACGCGGCGGGACGTCAGGTCGTGGAGAGCAGTACTTC.

The chain joins TRBV5-4 to TRBJ1-2; TRBD1 agrees at 7 bases. The CDR3 loop spans 15 amino acids. The junction had 6 bases not matched to a gene; V was cut back by 4 bases and J by 0 bases. Germline CDR1 and CDR2: SGHNT and YYREEE (reference sequence). The CDR3 sequence: CASSPGGRPNYGYTF. CDR3 sequence (DNA): TGTGCCAGCAGCCCAGGGGGACGACCTAACTATGGCTACACCTTC. Full variable domain (rest looked up from reference TRBV5-4 and TRBJ1-2): ETGVTQSPTHLIKTRGQQVTLRCSSQSGHNTVSWYQQALGQGPQFIFQYYREEENGRGNFPPRFSGLQFPNYSSELNVNALELDDSALYLCASSPGGRPNYGYTFGSGTRLTVV.

This rearrangement joins TRBV6-5 to TRBJ1-6; the D gene is possibly TRBD1 (5 bases). The CDR3 contains 14 residues. The germline V gene has CDR1 MNHEY and CDR2 SVGAGI. The V end lost 2 bases, the J end lost 8 bases, and 10 bases lay between the germline ends. This chain's CDR3 is CASSYGGFHSPLHF. The DNA for the CDR3 is TGTGCCAGCAGTTACGGGGGTTTCCATTCACCCCTCCACTTT.

The chain employs TRBV18 and TRBJ1-1; D not resolved. The CDR3 runs to 14 residues. From germline, CDR1 is KGHSH and CDR2 LQKENI. Trimming stripped 2 bases from V and 0 bases from J, with 7 bases between. The CDR3 sequence is CASSPDKLNTEAFF. Here the CDR3 DNA reads TGTGCCAGCTCACCAGACAAACTGAACACTGAAGCTTTCTTT. The full variable domain, with the rest looked up from reference TRBV18 and TRBJ1-1, is NAGVMQNPRHLVRRRGQEARLRCSPMKGHSHVYWYRQLPEEGLKFMVYLQKENIIDESGMPKERFSAEFPKEGPSILRIQQVVRGDSAAYFCASSPDKLNTEAFFGQGTRLTVV.

V usage is TRBV5-1 and J usage is TRBJ1-4, with D unclear. The CDR3 extends over 14 amino acids. Germline V gene sequence: CDR1 SGHRS, CDR2 YFSETQ. The ends were cut back, 4 bases at V and 2 bases at J, with 9 bases in the middle. The CDR3 coding sequence is TGCGCCAGCAGCCCGGGTGCGACTAATGAAAAACTGTTTTTT. Translation gives CASSPGATNEKLFF.

This chain uses TRBV7-7 with TRBJ2-5; 8 nucleotides align to TRBD2. This CDR3 comprises 15 residues. V shed 3 bases and J 3 bases; nucleotides not matched to a gene: 6. The germline CDR1 and CDR2 sequences are SSHAT and FNYEAQ (reference sequence). The CDR3 DNA is TGTGCCAGCAGCTTCGGACTAGCAGGAGAAGAGACCCAGTACTTC. Translating it yields CASSFGLAGEETQYF.

The chain carries TRBV10-1 and TRBJ1-2; a weak D match, TRBD1 (6 bases). The CDR3 runs 15 residues. V was trimmed by 11 bases and J by 4 bases, leaving 23 bases between them. The V gene's germline CDR1 is WNHNN and CDR2 SYGVQD (reference sequence). CDR3 sequence: CASKCLRTVFYGYTF. In nucleotides, the CDR3 is TGCGCCTCCAAATGCTTAAGGACAGTCTTCTATGGCTACACCTTC.

The genes are TRBV27 and TRBJ1-2; D call uncertain. Germline CDR1 and CDR2: MNHEY and SMNVEV (reference sequence). The CDR3 is made up of 13 amino acids. Trimming stripped 7 bases from V and 3 bases from J, with 12 bases between. CDR3 nucleotide sequence: TGTGCCAGCACAGCAAGCAGCTACTATGGCTACACCTTC. This codes for CASTASSYYGYTF.

This chain connects TRBV5-1 to TRBJ2-1; TRBD2 matches 12 bases. Trimming cost V 4 bases and J 8 bases; bases outside gene matches: 13. The germline V gene encodes CDR1 SGHRS and CDR2 YFSETQ. This CDR3 region has 17 residues. CDR3 amino acids: CASSNTLAGGPGDEQFF. CDR3 in DNA: TGCGCCAGCAGCAACACACTAGCGGGAGGACCGGGCGATGAGCAGTTCTTC.

This chain joins TRBV28 and TRBJ1-2; D is ambiguous. V lost 6 bases to trimming and J lost 2 bases, with 10 bases between them. The CDR3 sequence is 13 residues long. The germline V gene has CDR1 MDHEN and CDR2 SYDVKM. The CDR3 region has the DNA TGTGCCAGCAGGTTGTTCAGGAACTATGGCTACACCTTC. Amino acid sequence: CASRLFRNYGYTF.

The chain has TRBV19 and TRBJ1-5, with D possibly matching TRBD1 (5 bases). V was shortened by 5 bases and J by 1 base, with 18 bases between the two germline ends. Per germline, CDR1 LNHDA and CDR2 SQIVND (reference sequence). This CDR3 has 17 amino acids. In DNA, the CDR3 is TGTGCCAGTAGTTATAGGGGCCTGATTCAGAGCAATCAGCCCCAGCATTTT. It translates to CASSYRGLIQSNQPQHF.

The chain employs TRBV6-6 and TRBJ2-4, with D perhaps TRBD1 (6 bases). Germline V CDR1 and CDR2: MNHNY, SVGAGI (reference sequence). V dropped 8 bases and J dropped 4 bases, with 18 bases sitting between them. The CDR3 covers 15 residues. Here the CDR3 DNA reads TGTGCCAGCGAACAGACAGGACAGACTAAAAACATTCAGTACTTC. It translates to CASEQTGQTKNIQYF.

V and J are TRBV19 and TRBJ2-1; 8 bases map to TRBD2. Looked up from germline, CDR1 is LNHDA and CDR2 is SQIVND (reference sequence). V was pared by 4 bases and J by 1 base, with 9 bases of the junction left unmatched. CDR3 size: 17 residues. Here the CDR3 reads CASSRARAGVSYNEQFF. The CDR3 nucleotides read TGTGCCAGTAGTAGGGCGCGAGCGGGAGTTTCCTACAATGAGCAGTTCTTC.

V usage is TRBV28 and J usage is TRBJ1-3; 8 bases match TRBD1. The trim removed 2 bases at V and 2 bases at J, leaving 5 bases unmatched. The germline V gene encodes CDR1 MDHEN and CDR2 SYDVKM. CDR3 length: 16 amino acids. CDR3 bases: TGTGCCAGCAGTTTACACGCGGACAGGGCTGGAAACACCATATATTTT. Encoded protein: CASSLHADRAGNTIYF.

V gene TRBV6-1 combines with J gene TRBJ2-7, with 12 bases identical to TRBD1. Germline trimming cut 10 bases from V and 5 bases from J; bases unmatched to any gene: 9. The CDR3 covers 14 residues. CDR1 MNHNS and CDR2 SASEGT come from the germline V gene. CDR3 coding DNA: TGTGCCACGGACCGGGACAGGGGGCGACACGAGCAGTACTTC. Protein product: CATDRDRGRHEQYF.

J is TRBJ2-7 and V is TRBV4-2, with D possibly matching TRBD2 (6 bases). Per germline, CDR1 LGHNA and CDR2 YNFKEQ. V was pared by 0 bases and J by 7 bases, with 16 bases between. The CDR3 totals 15 residues. As DNA, the CDR3 is TGTGCCAGCAGCCAAGAGGGTAGGACGGGAGTTGAGCAGTACTTC. Its protein product is CASSQEGRTGVEQYF.

This chain connects TRBV6-5 to TRBJ2-5; D is possibly TRBD2 (7 bases). Near its end, the DNA agrees better with TRBJ2-7, so the J call may be wrong. Germline lookup yields CDR1 MNHEY and CDR2 SVGAGI. The CDR3 sequence is 15 residues long. The CDR3, as DNA: TGTGCCAGCAGTTTGGGGGGGGGCCGATGGGACGAGCAGTACTTC. Translating it yields CASSLGGGRWDEQYF.

The chain carries TRBV7-9 and TRBJ2-5; no firm D call. The CDR3 contains 12 residues. Germline CDR1 is SEHNR and CDR2 is FQNEAQ (reference sequence). V gave up 5 bases and J gave up 3 bases, with 7 bases separating them. In DNA form, the CDR3 reads TGTGCCAGCAGCCCTATTGAAGAGACCCAGTACTTC. Its translation is CASSPIEETQYF.

The chain uses TRBV18 and TRBJ2-4; no clear D. Trimming took off 3 bases at V and 3 bases at J, with 15 bases between the two ends. Looked up from germline, CDR1 is KGHSH and CDR2 is LQKENI. This CDR3 comprises 16 residues. The CDR3 loop reads CASSPKSSGDKNIQYF. The CDR3 coding sequence is TGTGCCAGCTCACCGAAATCGTCGGGCGACAAAAACATTCAGTACTTC. The entire variable domain, with the rest obtained from reference TRBV18 and TRBJ2-4, is as follows: NAGVMQNPRHLVRRRGQEARLRCSPMKGHSHVYWYRQLPEEGLKFMVYLQKENIIDESGMPKERFSAEFPKEGPSILRIQQVVRGDSAAYFCASSPKSSGDKNIQYFGAGTRLSVL.

The V call is TRBV27, the J call TRBJ1-2; TRBD1 might be the D (5 bases). The CDR3 has 15 residues. Deletions cut 5 bases from V and 8 bases from J, with 21 bases between. Germline CDR1 and CDR2: MNHEY and SMNVEV (reference sequence). This CDR3 reads CASSHTGLLLYGYTF. The CDR3 DNA is TGTGCCAGCAGTCATACAGGTCTCCTCCTCTACGGCTACACCTTC.

This rearrangement joins TRBV5-8 to TRBJ2-2, with 8 bases fitting TRBD1. The CDR3 is 15 residues long. J gave up 7 bases and V 1 base, and 6 bases lay outside the gene matches. Germline CDR1 is SGHTS and CDR2 is YDEGEE. Written as DNA, the CDR3 is TGTGCCAGCAGCTTGAGGGGCAGGGGGCTCGGGGAGCTGTTTTTT. Its protein is CASSLRGRGLGELFF.

The gene calls are TRBV5-6 and TRBJ1-6, with no clear D. Germline-derived CDR1 and CDR2 are SGHDT and YYEEEE. This CDR3 has 16 residues. V lost 0 bases to trimming and J lost 9 bases, with 16 bases between them. The CDR3 sequence is CASSLENRAAASPLHF. The CDR3 bases are TGTGCCAGCAGCTTGGAGAACCGGGCTGCTGCTTCACCCCTCCACTTT.

The rearrangement joins TRBV13 to TRBJ2-2; 7 positions match TRBD2. V dropped 1 base and J dropped 5; count of bases not matched to a gene: 4. Looked up from germline, CDR1 is PRHDT and CDR2 is FYEKMQ (reference sequence). CDR3 size: 15 residues. This CDR3 reads CASSLEAGRTGELFF. The CDR3 DNA is TGTGCCAGCAGCTTAGAAGCGGGAAGAACCGGGGAGCTGTTTTTT.

The CDR3, as DNA: TGTGCCAGCAGCTTAAGGGGAGGGGACCCGGAGACCCAGTACTTC. Protein: CASSLRGGDPETQYF. The V call is TRBV5-4, the J call TRBJ2-5, with 7 bases identical to TRBD2. The V gene end was trimmed by 2 bases and the J gene end by 5 bases; junction bases not matched to a gene: 9. The germline CDR1 and CDR2 sequences are SGHNT and YYREEE (reference sequence). The CDR3 sequence is 15 residues long.

The V gene is TRBV28, the J gene TRBJ2-7; no firm D call. V was pared by 4 bases and J by 2 bases, with 12 bases between. This CDR3 spans 14 amino acids. Per the germline V gene, CDR1 is MDHEN and CDR2 is SYDVKM. The CDR3 DNA reads TGTGCCAGCAGTTACAGTCGTGGGCCCTACGAGCAGTACTTC. It yields the protein CASSYSRGPYEQYF.

The V call is TRBV5-1, the J call TRBJ2-2, with TRBD2 matching 7 bases. Germline V gene data show CDR1 as SGHRS and CDR2 as YFSETQ. Losses at the gene ends were 3 bases for V and 5 bases for J; bases not matched to a gene: 7. CDR3 length equals 15 residues. The CDR3 DNA reads as TGCGCCAGCAGCTGGGAGGGGCAACGGACCGGGGAGCTGTTTTTT. It specifies CASSWEGQRTGELFF.

This clone came up a few times. V and J are TRBV28 and TRBJ2-7; D is possibly TRBD2 (6 bases). The germline CDR1 and CDR2 sequences are MDHEN and SYDVKM. The CDR3 runs 12 residues. V lost 1 base, J lost 9 bases, and 10 bases lay in between. CDR3 in DNA: TGTGCCAGCAGTTTATTCGGAGGGGCGCAGTACTTC. The encoded protein is CASSLFGGAQYF.

The rearrangement joins TRBV10-3 to TRBJ2-1; D perhaps matches TRBD1 (6 bases). V lost 4 bases and J lost 3, with 13 bases in between. This CDR3 spans 15 amino acids. CDR1 and CDR2 (germline): ENHRY, SYGVKD. This chain's CDR3 is CAISGSDRDYNEQFF. The CDR3 region has the DNA TGTGCCATCAGTGGTTCGGACAGAGACTACAATGAGCAGTTCTTC.